This entry features one T cell receptor beta chain sequence. CDR1 is MNHEY and CDR2 is SVGAGI in the germline V gene. J was trimmed by 2 bases and V by 0 bases; bases with no gene match: 4. The CDR3 runs 15 residues. Tumor samples were obtained before definitive surgery or chemotherapy. The source of the sample is a study of high-grade serous ovarian cancer treatment subgroups. Assay used: immunoSEQ multiplex PCR; TCRdb lists only in-frame clones, some missing. The sample shows more than 1,500 clones, around three quarters of them seen only once. This TCR came from a human donor with high-grade serous ovarian cancer. The sample taken for sequencing was tumor tissue. The chain is built from TRBV6-5 and TRBJ2-7, with 7 bases that match TRBD1. CDR3 loop: CASSYSRQGTYEQYF. The CDR3 DNA is TGTGCCAGCAGTTACTCCCGACAGGGAACCTACGAGCAGTACTTC.